This entry lists 25 T cell receptor beta chains sequenced from one sample in a study of cytomegalovirus exposure and HLA in healthy donors. Vbeta (60) and Jbeta (13) primers were used in the PCR. Measured with immunoSEQ multiplex PCR; TCRdb has only the in-frame clones, and not every one. This repertoire includes tens of thousands of clones. Material for sequencing was PBMCs. These receptors came from a female donor in good health and CMV-seronegative.

The chain links TRBV4-3 to TRBJ2-5, with a weak D call TRBD1 (5 bases). This CDR3 is built from 17 residues. Germline V gene sequence: CDR1 LGHNA, CDR2 YSLEER. V was clipped by 0 bases and J by 5 bases, with 19 bases between them. The CDR3 DNA follows: TGCGCCAGCAGCCAAGATCTAGGGGTGGGTCTTGGGGAGACCCAGTACTTC. It codes for CASSQDLGVGLGETQYF.

The V gene is TRBV7-9, the J gene TRBJ2-5, with D possibly matching TRBD1 (5 bases). Per the germline V gene, CDR1 is SEHNR and CDR2 is FQNEAQ (reference sequence). Trimming stripped 2 bases from V and 3 bases from J, with 7 bases between. The CDR3 runs to 13 residues. DNA for the CDR3: TGTGCCAGCAGCTTACCAGGGAAAGAGACCCAGTACTTC. As protein: CASSLPGKETQYF. Filled out from reference TRBV7-9 and TRBJ2-5, the complete variable domain reads DTGVSQNPRHKITKRGQNVTFRCDPISEHNRLYWYRQTLGQGPEFLTYFQNEAQLEKSRLLSDRFSAERPKGSFSTLEIQRTEQGDSAMYLCASSLPGKETQYFGPGTRLLVL.

The rearrangement uses TRBV11-2 and TRBJ1-6, with D maybe TRBD1 (5 bases). The CDR3 is 15 residues long. Trimming removed 2 bases from V and 7 bases from J, with 12 bases in between. Germline V gene data show CDR1 as SGHAT and CDR2 as FQNNGV. CDR3 protein: CASSLKGNGNSPLHF. The CDR3 nucleotides read TGTGCCAGCAGCTTAAAGGGGAACGGGAATTCACCCCTCCACTTT.

J is TRBJ2-7 and V is TRBV6-6, with 7 nucleotides matching TRBD1. Germline V CDR1 and CDR2: MNHNY, SVGAGI (reference sequence). The ends lost 7 bases at V and 5 bases at J; junction bases unmatched: 11. The CDR3 sequence is 14 residues long. The CDR3 reads CASTYFLRGNEQYF. CDR3 coding DNA: TGTGCCAGCACCTACTTCCTCAGGGGGAACGAGCAGTACTTC.

This chain joins TRBV25-1 and TRBJ2-7; D uncertain. Germline V gene data show CDR1 as MGHDK and CDR2 as SYGVNS. The length of the CDR3 is 12 residues. V lost 6 bases to trimming and J lost 4 bases, with 10 bases between them. The DNA for the CDR3 is TGTGCCAGCAGCGAAACCGAGTACGAGCAGTACTTC. Translation: CASSETEYEQYF.

The chain recombines TRBV11-2 with TRBJ2-7; 7 bases align to TRBD1. This CDR3 comprises 16 residues. The ends lost 1 base at V and 7 bases at J; junction bases unmatched: 13. The germline V gene encodes CDR1 SGHAT and CDR2 FQNNGV. The CDR3 here is CASSLVGNRGLWEQYF. CDR3 bases: TGTGCCAGCAGCTTAGTAGGCAACAGGGGTCTCTGGGAGCAGTACTTC.

V gene TRBV4-1 combines with J gene TRBJ2-3; D might be TRBD2 (5 bases). CDR3 length: 14 amino acids. V lost 4 bases to trimming and J lost 2 bases, with 10 bases between them. CDR1 and CDR2 (germline): MGHRA, YSYEKL. Here the CDR3 DNA reads TGCGCCAGCAGCCCCCGGGAAATCACAGATACGCAGTATTTT. The encoded protein is CASSPREITDTQYF.

The rearrangement links TRBV18 to TRBJ2-5; TRBD2 is a possible D gene (5 bases). CDR3 length: 15 amino acids. Germline values: CDR1 KGHSH, CDR2 LQKENI. V was cut by 2 bases and J by 5 bases, with 15 bases left in between. This chain's CDR3 is CASSPSRASGETQYF. Written as DNA, the CDR3 is TGTGCCAGCTCACCATCTAGGGCAAGCGGTGAGACCCAGTACTTC.

The chain recombines TRBV5-8 with TRBJ2-7; possibly TRBD2 for D (6 bases). The V and J ends lost 4 bases and 2 bases respectively, with 19 bases between them. CDR1 is SGHTS and CDR2 is YDEGEE in the germline V gene. The CDR3 length is 16 residues. CDR3 nucleotide sequence: TGTGCCAGCAGCCAGGCCCCGGGACTGGTGACCTACGAGCAGTACTTC. Translation: CASSQAPGLVTYEQYF. Supplemented by reference TRBV5-8 and TRBJ2-7, the full variable domain reads EAGVTQSPTHLIKTRGQQATLRCSPISGHTSVYWYQQALGLGLQFLLWYDEGEERNRGNFPPRFSGRQFPNYSSELNVNALELEDSALYLCASSQAPGLVTYEQYFGPGTRLTVT.

This sequence joins TRBV4-2 and TRBJ2-7; TRBD2 matches 13 bases. The germline gives CDR1 LGHNA, CDR2 YNFKEQ. V lost 3 bases and J lost 0; bases outside the gene matches: 2. This CDR3 is 16 amino acids long. The CDR3 loop is CASSHGTSGASYEQYF. The CDR3 DNA reads TGTGCCAGCAGCCATGGGACTAGCGGGGCCTCCTACGAGCAGTACTTC.

The V gene is TRBV5-4, the J gene TRBJ1-1; 7 bases map to TRBD1. In germline, CDR1 is SGHNT, CDR2 YYREEE (reference sequence). The CDR3 totals 13 residues. Trimming at V came to 5 bases and at J to 5 bases, leaving 6 bases not matched to a gene. CDR3 nucleotide sequence: TGTGCCAGCAGTCAGGGGACAGATACTGAAGCTTTCTTT. It translates to CASSQGTDTEAFF. The variable domain in full, with the rest retrieved from reference TRBV5-4 and TRBJ1-1, is ETGVTQSPTHLIKTRGQQVTLRCSSQSGHNTVSWYQQALGQGPQFIFQYYREEENGRGNFPPRFSGLQFPNYSSELNVNALELDDSALYLCASSQGTDTEAFFGQGTRLTVV.

CDR3 protein: CASSAFGTSLTGELFF. The CDR3 bases are TGTGCCAGTAGTGCTTTTGGGACATCATTAACCGGGGAGCTGTTTTTT. The rearrangement links TRBV19 to TRBJ2-2; a possible D gene is TRBD1 (6 bases). The germline V gene encodes CDR1 LNHDA and CDR2 SQIVND (reference sequence). CDR3 length: 16 amino acids. V was trimmed by 5 bases and J by 5 bases, leaving 18 bases between them.

V is TRBV30 and J is TRBJ1-1, with 7 bases fitting TRBD1. J lost 2 bases, V lost 5 bases, and 5 bases had no gene match. The CDR3 is made up of 13 amino acids. The germline CDR1 and CDR2 sequences are GTSNPN and SVGIG (reference sequence). CDR3 coding DNA: TGTGCCTGGGAGACAGGGTACAACACTGAAGCTTTCTTT. The encoded protein is CAWETGYNTEAFF.

The rearrangement joins TRBV11-2 to TRBJ1-6; the D is unclear. The CDR3 is 12 residues long. The germline gives CDR1 SGHAT, CDR2 FQNNGV. Trimming removed 0 bases from V and 14 bases from J, with 8 bases in between. CDR3 protein: CASSLEMRALHF. The CDR3 DNA reads as TGTGCCAGCAGCTTAGAGATGAGGGCCCTCCACTTT.

This chain uses TRBV7-2 with TRBJ1-5; D might be TRBD1 (5 bases). Germline CDR1 reads SGHTA; CDR2 reads FQGNSA. There are 14 residues in the CDR3. The V end lost 5 bases, the J end lost 6 bases, and 14 bases lay between the germline ends. The CDR3 loop is CASSPGGVRQPQHF. CDR3 DNA sequence: TGTGCCAGCAGCCCCGGAGGGGTCCGTCAGCCCCAGCATTTT.

The CDR3 loop reads CASSSDRGYTYNEQFF. CDR3 in DNA: TGTGCCAGCAGTTCCGACAGGGGTTACACCTACAATGAGCAGTTCTTC. The chain couples TRBV6-5 to TRBJ2-1, with 8 bases aligning to TRBD1. Germline V lookup: CDR1 MNHEY, CDR2 SVGAGI. V gave up 4 bases and J gave up 2 bases; unmatched junction bases: 7. This CDR3 has 16 residues.

The CDR3: CASQEGLSSYNEQFF. The CDR3 DNA reads TGTGCCAGCCAGGAGGGATTAAGCTCCTACAATGAGCAGTTCTTC. The chain recombines TRBV6-1 with TRBJ2-1, with D maybe TRBD2 (6 bases). The germline gives CDR1 MNHNS, CDR2 SASEGT. V was pared by 8 bases and J by 0 bases, with 14 bases between. The CDR3 runs 15 residues.

V and J are TRBV6-6 and TRBJ1-4; D perhaps matches TRBD1 (5 bases). Germline lookup yields CDR1 MNHNY and CDR2 SVGAGI (reference sequence). This CDR3 contains 13 residues. Trimming left V 6 bases short and J 6 bases short, with 11 bases between. CDR3 nucleotide sequence: TGTGCCAGCAGACTGACAGTAGATGAAAAACTGTTTTTT. It codes for CASRLTVDEKLFF.

The J gene is TRBJ1-1, the V gene TRBV11-3; D perhaps matches TRBD1 (5 bases). Looked up from germline, CDR1 is SGHNT and CDR2 is YENEEA. This CDR3 has 17 amino acids. V lost 0 bases and J 1 base, leaving 15 bases between the germline ends. The CDR3 loop reads CASSLEGWGRRNTEAFF. The CDR3 nucleotides read TGTGCCAGCAGCTTAGAGGGTTGGGGGAGGCGGAACACTGAAGCTTTCTTT.

CDR3 nucleotides: TGCGCCAGCAGCCAAGATGGGCTCTCAAATCAGCCCCAGCATTTT. Protein: CASSQDGLSNQPQHF. This chain uses TRBV4-1 with TRBJ1-5; D uncertain. The CDR3 consists of 15 residues. Germline V gene sequence: CDR1 MGHRA, CDR2 YSYEKL. V lost 0 bases and J 4 bases, leaving 10 bases between the germline ends.

J is TRBJ1-5 and V is TRBV18; 11 nucleotides agree with TRBD1. With V trimmed by 5 bases and J by 3 bases, 3 bases remained unmatched. This CDR3 has 15 residues. Germline CDR1 and CDR2: KGHSH and LQKENI. The CDR3 nucleotides are TGTGCCAGCTCAGGACAGGGGGCCAACAATCAGCCCCAGCATTTT. It translates to CASSGQGANNQPQHF.

The V call is TRBV9, the J call TRBJ1-4; no clear D gene. This CDR3 contains 15 residues. CDR1 and CDR2 (germline): SGDLS, YYNGEE. Between the trimmed V and J ends, which lost 3 bases and 7 bases, there was a span of 16 bases. CDR3 in DNA: TGTGCCAGCAGCGGTAGTTACAGAAAAGGTGAAAAACTGTTTTTT. It encodes CASSGSYRKGEKLFF.

The rearrangement links TRBV7-2 to TRBJ2-7; the D gene is possibly TRBD2 (5 bases). The CDR3 has 14 amino acids. The V and J ends lost 1 base and 3 bases respectively, with 10 bases between them. Germline V gene sequence: CDR1 SGHTA, CDR2 FQGNSA. This CDR3 reads CASSLVYEGYEQYF. CDR3 nucleotide sequence: TGTGCCAGCAGCTTAGTTTATGAGGGCTACGAGCAGTACTTC. Variable domain in full (rest from reference TRBV7-2 and TRBJ2-7): GAGVSQSPSNKVTEKGKDVELRCDPISGHTALYWYRQSLGQGLEFLIYFQGNSAPDKSGLPSDRFSAERTGGSVSTLTIQRTQQEDSAVYLCASSLVYEGYEQYFGPGTRLTVT.

The V call is TRBV7-9, the J call TRBJ1-1, with unresolved D. This CDR3 spans 13 amino acids. V lost 5 bases to trimming and J lost 0 bases, with 7 bases between them. Germline loops: CDR1 SEHNR, CDR2 FQNEAQ (reference sequence). In DNA, the CDR3 is TGTGCCAGCAGCCCAACAGTGAACACTGAAGCTTTCTTT. This gives the protein CASSPTVNTEAFF. Complete variable domain (other parts from reference TRBV7-9 and TRBJ1-1): DTGVSQNPRHKITKRGQNVTFRCDPISEHNRLYWYRQTLGQGPEFLTYFQNEAQLEKSRLLSDRFSAERPKGSFSTLEIQRTEQGDSAMYLCASSPTVNTEAFFGQGTRLTVV.

Details on this clone: Sequence at one end of the junction differs from germline and may be a read error. V is TRBV9 and J is TRBJ2-1, with 7 bases fitting TRBD1. CDR3 size: 15 residues. Germline values: CDR1 SGDLS, CDR2 YYNGEE. CDR3 protein: CASSPFGDSNNEQIF. The CDR3 DNA reads TGTGCCAGCAGCCCGTTTGGGGACAGTAACAATGAGCAGATCTTC.